This section outlines one T cell receptor beta chain sequence together with its context. The sample originates from a study of T-cell reconstitution after alpha-beta-depleted transplantation in children. Unique molecular identifiers tagged the TCRbeta library. One entry per CDR3 protein, called by TCRdb with MiXCR from the PCR reads. The table records a few hundred thousand distinct CDR3 sequences, under 14% of them present only once. Germline V gives CDR1 SGHDT, CDR2 YYEEEE. This CDR3 is built from 21 residues. V lost 4 bases, J lost 4 bases, and 26 bases stayed unmatched. The TCR sequence derives from a male patient aged 2 to 10 who had a stem cell transplant for chronic granulomatous disease, so the T cells may come from the graft donor. This sample comprised peripheral blood, obtained 180 days after TCRalphabeta/CD19-depleted stem cell transplant. This chain connects TRBV5-6 to TRBJ1-3, with TRBD1 matching 7 bases. The chain's CDR3 is CASSPVGRGRNKVAGGNTIYF. As DNA, the CDR3 is TGTGCCAGCAGCCCCGTGGGGAGGGGGCGAAATAAGGTTGCGGGCGGAAACACCATATATTTT.